A selection of T cell receptor beta chains follows, all from one sample in a study of cytotoxic CD8 clonotypes in ibrutinib-treated CLL. The repertoire was sequenced with immunoSEQ multiplex PCR; TCRdb's copy has only in-frame clones and lacks some. This sample yields over 100,000 clones, of which approximately 85% are seen a single time; around 2.1% belongs to the top ten. Sequenced material: PBMCs, taken after 24 months of ibrutinib treatment. These receptors were collected from a human donor with chronic lymphocytic leukemia. CDR3s include the opening cysteine and the closing phenylalanine or tryptophan. Each record gives: V gene, D gene, J gene, clone size, CDR3 DNA, CDR3 protein. The D gene is left open where the match is weak. Some rows mark clone size as missing; the rest say once, few, many or name a class of expanded clone.

>TRBV19|.|TRBJ1-4|.
TGTGCCAGTAGTATCCGTGAGAAACTGTTTTTT
CASSIREKLFF
>TRBV27|TRBD2|TRBJ2-1|.
TGTGCCAGCAGCCCTGTTGGTAGCGGGAACAATGAGCAGTTCTTC
CASSPVGSGNNEQFF
>TRBV7-2|.|TRBJ1-3|.
TGTGCCAGCAGCTTAGCCGGTCTCTCTGGAAACACCATATATTTT
CASSLAGLSGNTIYF
>TRBV19|.|TRBJ1-3|once
TGTGCCAGTAGTCCTCTCGACAGCTCTGGAAACACCATATATTTT
CASSPLDSSGNTIYF
>TRBV19|TRBD1|TRBJ2-2|.
TGTGCCAGTAGTCGGGGGACAGGAGTAAACACCGGGGAGCTGTTTTTT
CASSRGTGVNTGELFF
>TRBV7-9|TRBD1|TRBJ2-1|few
TGTGCCAGCAGCTTAGAGGGACAGGGTAACAATGAGCAGTTCTTC
CASSLEGQGNNEQFF
>TRBV2|TRBD2|TRBJ2-7|.
TGTGCCAGCAGAGGACTAGCGGGAGCGGAGTCCTACGAGCAGTACTTC
CASRGLAGAESYEQYF
>TRBV19|.|TRBJ2-2|.
TGTGCCAGTAGCTCCCGGGGCCCCTCGGGGGGGGAGCTGTTTTTT
CASSSRGPSGGELFF
>TRBV7-9|TRBD2|TRBJ2-5|.
TGTGCCAGCAGCTTGTCCCGGGGGACTAGCGGGAGAGGGGAGACCCAGTACTTC
CASSLSRGTSGRGETQYF
>TRBV6-5|.|TRBJ1-1|.
TGTGCCAGCAGTAGAGACAGAGCCAGGACTGAAGCTTTCTTT
CASSRDRARTEAFF
>TRBV4-1|.|TRBJ1-2|.
TGCGCCAGCAGCCAATCTACAGGGTGGGGAAACTATGGCTACACCTTC
CASSQSTGWGNYGYTF
>TRBV5-1|.|TRBJ2-7|.
TGCGCCAGCAGCTTGGAAGTAGAGTCCCCCTACGAGCAGTACTTC
CASSLEVESPYEQYF
>TRBV2|.|TRBJ1-6|.
TGTGCCAGCAGTGCGGGGTTGGGTTCTTCACCCCTCCACTTT
CASSAGLGSSPLHF
>TRBV7-2|TRBD2|TRBJ2-1|.
TGTGCCAGCAGCTCCGGACTAGCGGCTTACAATGAGCAGTTCTTC
CASSSGLAAYNEQFF
>TRBV28|TRBD2|TRBJ2-7|.
TGTGCCAGCAGTCTCGCGCGACAGGGGACTAGCGGGAGGGCTATTTACGAGCAGTACTTC
CASSLARQGTSGRAIYEQYF
>TRBV4-1|TRBD2|TRBJ2-1|.
TGCGCCAGCAGCCAAGACCCGAGGTTTACTAGCGAGGGGCACAATGAGCAGTTCTTC
CASSQDPRFTSEGHNEQFF
>TRBV11-2|TRBD2|TRBJ2-7|.
TGTGCCAGCAACACAGGGACTAGCGGGAGCTACGAGCAGTACTTC
CASNTGTSGSYEQYF
>TRBV7-9|.|TRBJ2-7|once
TGTGCCAGCAGCTCTCACCAGGGCCAGAGGTCCTACGAGCAGTACTTC
CASSSHQGQRSYEQYF
>TRBV6-5|.|TRBJ2-6|once
TGTGCCAGCAGTCGGCAACAGTCTGGGGCCAACGTCCTGACTTTC
CASSRQQSGANVLTF
>TRBV29-1|TRBD2|TRBJ2-3|.
TGCAGCGTTGAAGATGGCGGGACTAGCGGGATTTCAGATACGCAGTATTTT
CSVEDGGTSGISDTQYF
>TRBV7-9|.|TRBJ1-2|.
TGTGCCAGCAGCCTAACAGGGTGGGCTAACTATGGCTACACCTTC
CASSLTGWANYGYTF
>TRBV15|TRBD2|TRBJ2-5|.
TGTGCCACCAGCAGAGATCGGCTAGCGGAGTACTTC
CATSRDRLAEYF
>TRBV7-8|.|TRBJ1-1|.
TGTGCCAGCAGCTCCGAGTCCGTGAACACTGAAGCTTTCTTT
CASSSESVNTEAFF
>TRBV7-3|TRBD2|TRBJ2-2|.
TGTGCCAGCAGCTCCGGACTAGCGTCCGGGGAGCTGTTTTTT
CASSSGLASGELFF
>TRBV28|.|TRBJ1-4|.
TGTGCCAGCAGCGGGGGCAGGGGAAATGAAAAACTGTTTTTT
CASSGGRGNEKLFF
>TRBV7-6|TRBD1|TRBJ1-2|.
TGTGCCAGCAGCCCCCGGGACAGGGACGGGTATGGCTACACCTTC
CASSPRDRDGYGYTF
>TRBV19|.|TRBJ1-2|.
TGTGCCAGTAGTCTTCCCGGAGGCTATGGCTACACCTTC
CASSLPGGYGYTF
>TRBV7-9|.|TRBJ1-5|.
TGTGCCAGCAGCTTAGAAGGGGGCAATCAGCCCCAGCATTTT
CASSLEGGNQPQHF
>TRBV30|TRBD1|TRBJ2-7|.
TGTGCCTGGGGGGACAGGGGCTCCTACGAGCAGTACTTC
CAWGDRGSYEQYF
>TRBV19|TRBD2|TRBJ2-3|once
TGTGCCAGTAGTTATCGGGGGGGCGCGAGCACAGATACGCAGTATTTT
CASSYRGGASTDTQYF
>TRBV7-2|.|TRBJ1-3|once
TGTGCCAGCAGCCGGGAAGGGGGGCTTGGAAACACCATATATTTT
CASSREGGLGNTIYF
>TRBV7-9|TRBD1|TRBJ2-7|.
TGTGCCAGCAGCGTCGGGACAGGTTACGAGCAGTACTTC
CASSVGTGYEQYF
>TRBV18|TRBD2|TRBJ2-7|.
TGTGCCAGCTCTCCCGGACTAGCGGGCTCCTACGAGCAGTACTTC
CASSPGLAGSYEQYF
>TRBV4-1|.|TRBJ1-1|.
TGCGCCAGCAGCCGGACGTCCATCGTAGACACTGAAGCTTTCTTT
CASSRTSIVDTEAFF
>TRBV7-2|.|TRBJ2-3|.
TGTGCCAGCAGCTCACCGCCCTACACAGATACGCAGTATTTT
CASSSPPYTDTQYF
>TRBV4-3|.|TRBJ1-3|.
TGCGCCAGCAGCCAAGGTCAGGGACACACCATATATTTT
CASSQGQGHTIYF
>TRBV5-1|.|TRBJ1-5|.
TGCGCCAGCAGCTGGATCGTCACAGGGATAAGCAATCAGCCCCAGCATTTT
CASSWIVTGISNQPQHF
>TRBV9|.|TRBJ2-7|few
TGTGCCAGCAGCGTAGGCAGCCAAAACTACGAGCAGTACTTC
CASSVGSQNYEQYF
>TRBV19|TRBD1|TRBJ1-5|.
TGTGCCAGTAGTATGACAGGGGTTGGCAATCAGCCCCAGCATTTT
CASSMTGVGNQPQHF
>TRBV4-1|.|TRBJ1-5|.
TGCGCCAGCAGCCAAGCCCTACAGGGCCGCAATCAGCCCCAGCATTTT
CASSQALQGRNQPQHF
>TRBV19|.|TRBJ2-5|.
TGTGCCAGTAGTATGGCGACTGGAGTTACGGAGACCCAGTACTTC
CASSMATGVTETQYF
>TRBV18|TRBD2|TRBJ2-1|few
TGTGCCAGCTCAGGCTCACTAGCGGGACGCAATGAGCAGTTCTTC
CASSGSLAGRNEQFF
>TRBV29-1|.|TRBJ2-1|.
TGCAGCGTTGTAGTACTAGCAGGGATCGGGCAGTTCTTC
CSVVVLAGIGQFF
>TRBV28|TRBD1|TRBJ1-2|.
TGTGCCAGCAGGCCAACAACCGGGACAGGGGGGAGTGGCTACACCTTC
CASRPTTGTGGSGYTF
>TRBV1|.|TRBJ2-4|.
TGCACCAGCAGCCAAGTGCCAGGAGCGGTGGACATTCAGTACTTC
CTSSQVPGAVDIQYF
>TRBV4-1|TRBD2|TRBJ2-3|.
TGCGCCAGCTACCCGCAAGCGGGAAGAAAAGGGGATACGCAGTATTTT
CASYPQAGRKGDTQYF
>TRBV18|.|TRBJ1-1|.
TGTGCCAGCTCACCATCCTCCCCAGGTTCGATGAACACTGAAGCTTTCTTT
CASSPSSPGSMNTEAFF
>TRBV14|TRBD2|TRBJ2-3|.
TGTGCCAGCAGCCCCCCGGGGGGTGTGCGCACAGATACGCAGTATTTT
CASSPPGGVRTDTQYF
>TRBV4-3|TRBD2|TRBJ2-5|.
TGCGCCAGCAGCCTACCTGGGCGGGGGGGCTTCCAAGAGACCCAGTACTTC
CASSLPGRGGFQETQYF
>TRBV4-1|.|TRBJ2-2|once
TGCGCCAGCAGCCAACTGGGGAAGGGAACCGGGGAGCTGTTTTTT
CASSQLGKGTGELFF
>TRBV19|.|TRBJ1-5|.
TGTGCCAGTAAAGAGCTGGGAGGAGGACATAGCAATCAGCCCCAGCATTTT
CASKELGGGHSNQPQHF
>TRBV6-6|.|TRBJ2-7|.
TGTGCCAGCAGATCATCCGGGACCGAGATCTCCTACGAGCAGTACTTC
CASRSSGTEISYEQYF
>TRBV28|.|TRBJ2-1|.
TGTGCCAGCAGTTTAATATATAGTGGGAGTGAGCAGTTCTTC
CASSLIYSGSEQFF
>TRBV6-5|.|TRBJ1-6|.
TGTGCCAGCAGTGGAAATAATTCACCCCTCCACTTT
CASSGNNSPLHF
>TRBV18|.|TRBJ2-7|few
TGTGCCAGCTCACCCTCACAGGGCGGGTACGAGCAGTACTTC
CASSPSQGGYEQYF
>TRBV4-3|TRBD2|TRBJ2-1|.
TGCGCCAGCAGCCAAGAAGCGGGGGGGGCCTCTTTGAAATACAATGAGCAGTTCTTC
CASSQEAGGASLKYNEQFF
>TRBV11-2|.|TRBJ2-7|.
TGTGCCAGCAGCCCGGGACTTAAGAGTACGAAGCAGTACTTC
CASSPGLKSTKQYF